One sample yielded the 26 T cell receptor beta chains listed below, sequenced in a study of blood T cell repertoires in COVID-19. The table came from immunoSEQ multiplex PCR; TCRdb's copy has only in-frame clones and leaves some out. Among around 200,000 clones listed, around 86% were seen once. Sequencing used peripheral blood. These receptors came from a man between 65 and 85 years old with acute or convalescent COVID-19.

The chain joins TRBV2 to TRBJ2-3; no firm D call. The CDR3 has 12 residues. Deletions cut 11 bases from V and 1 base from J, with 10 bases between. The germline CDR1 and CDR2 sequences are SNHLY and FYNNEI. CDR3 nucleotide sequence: TGTGCCTACGGCGCGGGCACAGATACGCAGTATTTT. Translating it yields CAYGAGTDTQYF. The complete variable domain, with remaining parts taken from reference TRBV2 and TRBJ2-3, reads EPEVTQTPSHQVTQMGQEVILRCVPISNHLYFYWYRQILGQKVEFLVSFYNNEISEKSEIFDDQFSVERPDGSNFTLKIRSTKLEDSAMYFCAYGAGTDTQYFGPGTRLTVL.

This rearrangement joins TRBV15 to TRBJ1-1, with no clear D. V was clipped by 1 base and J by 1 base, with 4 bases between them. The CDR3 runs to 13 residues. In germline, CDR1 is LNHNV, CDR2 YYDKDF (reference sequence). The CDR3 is CATSRGRNTEAFF. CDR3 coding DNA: TGTGCCACCAGCAGAGGCAGGAACACTGAAGCTTTCTTT.

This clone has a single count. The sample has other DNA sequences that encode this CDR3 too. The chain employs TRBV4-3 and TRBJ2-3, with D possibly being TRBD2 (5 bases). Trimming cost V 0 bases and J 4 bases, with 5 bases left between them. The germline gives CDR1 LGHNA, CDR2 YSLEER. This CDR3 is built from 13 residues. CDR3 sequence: CASSQEEADTQYF. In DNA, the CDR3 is TGCGCCAGCAGCCAAGAGGAGGCAGATACGCAGTATTTT.

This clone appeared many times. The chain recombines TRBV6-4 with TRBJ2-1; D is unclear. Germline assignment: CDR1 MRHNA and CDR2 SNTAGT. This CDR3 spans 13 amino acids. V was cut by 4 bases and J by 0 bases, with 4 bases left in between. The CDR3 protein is CASSASSYNEQFF. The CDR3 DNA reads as TGTGCCAGCAGTGCTAGCTCCTACAATGAGCAGTTCTTC.

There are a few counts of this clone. The DNA for the CDR3 is TGTGCCAGCAGCTCTCGGACAGGGGCCAACGTCCTGACTTTC. This translates into CASSSRTGANVLTF. The chain is built from TRBV9 and TRBJ2-6; D perhaps matches TRBD1 (5 bases). The CDR3 extends over 14 amino acids. CDR1 SGDLS and CDR2 YYNGEE come from the germline V gene. The V end was cut by 4 bases, the J end by 4 bases, with 9 bases between.

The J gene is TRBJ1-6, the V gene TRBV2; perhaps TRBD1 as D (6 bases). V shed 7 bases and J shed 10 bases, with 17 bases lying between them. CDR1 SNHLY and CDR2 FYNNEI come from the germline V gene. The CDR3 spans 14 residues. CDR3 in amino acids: CASTLGQLISPLHF. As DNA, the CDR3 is TGTGCCAGCACCCTCGGACAGCTGATCTCACCCCTCCACTTT.

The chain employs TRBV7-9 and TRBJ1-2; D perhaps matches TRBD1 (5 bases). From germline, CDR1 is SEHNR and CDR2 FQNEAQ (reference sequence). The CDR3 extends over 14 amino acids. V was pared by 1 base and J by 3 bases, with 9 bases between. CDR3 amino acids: CASSLGAGYYGYTF. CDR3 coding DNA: TGTGCCAGCAGCTTAGGCGCAGGGTACTATGGCTACACCTTC. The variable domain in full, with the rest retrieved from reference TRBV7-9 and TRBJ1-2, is DTGVSQNPRHKITKRGQNVTFRCDPISEHNRLYWYRQTLGQGPEFLTYFQNEAQLEKSRLLSDRFSAERPKGSFSTLEIQRTEQGDSAMYLCASSLGAGYYGYTFGSGTRLTVV.

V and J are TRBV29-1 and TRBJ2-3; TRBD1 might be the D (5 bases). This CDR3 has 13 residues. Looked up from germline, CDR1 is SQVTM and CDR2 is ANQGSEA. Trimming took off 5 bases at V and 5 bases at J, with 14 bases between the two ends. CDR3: CSVPRGEGDTQYF. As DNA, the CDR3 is TGCAGCGTTCCAAGGGGCGAAGGAGATACGCAGTATTTT.

The CDR3 DNA reads as TGTGCCAGCAGGGCCTTGTTGGCGGCGGGGGTAGGAAATGAGCAGTTCTTC. Residues: CASRALLAAGVGNEQFF. The chain couples TRBV28 to TRBJ2-1; 7 bases line up with TRBD2. CDR3 length equals 17 residues. J lost 7 bases, V lost 6 bases, and 18 bases had no gene match. CDR1 and CDR2 (germline): MDHEN, SYDVKM.

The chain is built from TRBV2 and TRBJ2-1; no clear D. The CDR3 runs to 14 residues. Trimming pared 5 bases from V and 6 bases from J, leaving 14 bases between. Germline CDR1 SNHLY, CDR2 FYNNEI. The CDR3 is CASSLIANLNEQFF. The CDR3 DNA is TGTGCCAGCAGTTTGATCGCGAACCTCAATGAGCAGTTCTTC.

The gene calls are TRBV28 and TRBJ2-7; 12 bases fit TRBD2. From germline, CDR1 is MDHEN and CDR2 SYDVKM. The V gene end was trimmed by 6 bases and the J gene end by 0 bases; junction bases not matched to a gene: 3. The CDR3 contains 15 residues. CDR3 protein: CASSLGLAGSYEQYF. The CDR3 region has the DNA TGTGCCAGCAGCTTGGGACTAGCGGGCTCCTACGAGCAGTACTTC. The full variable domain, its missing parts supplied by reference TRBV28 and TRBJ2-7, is DVKVTQSSRYLVKRTGEKVFLECVQDMDHENMFWYRQDPGLGLRLIYFSYDVKMKEKGDIPEGYSVSREKKERFSLILESASTNQTSMYLCASSLGLAGSYEQYFGPGTRLTVT.

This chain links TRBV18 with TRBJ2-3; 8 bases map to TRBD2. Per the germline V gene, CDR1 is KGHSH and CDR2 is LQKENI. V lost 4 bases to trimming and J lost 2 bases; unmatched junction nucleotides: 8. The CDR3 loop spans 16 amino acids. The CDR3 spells CASSHLLAEFTDTQYF. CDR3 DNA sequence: TGTGCCAGCTCACATCTACTAGCGGAGTTCACAGATACGCAGTATTTT. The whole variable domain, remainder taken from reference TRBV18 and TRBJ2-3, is NAGVMQNPRHLVRRRGQEARLRCSPMKGHSHVYWYRQLPEEGLKFMVYLQKENIIDESGMPKERFSAEFPKEGPSILRIQQVVRGDSAAYFCASSHLLAEFTDTQYFGPGTRLTVL.

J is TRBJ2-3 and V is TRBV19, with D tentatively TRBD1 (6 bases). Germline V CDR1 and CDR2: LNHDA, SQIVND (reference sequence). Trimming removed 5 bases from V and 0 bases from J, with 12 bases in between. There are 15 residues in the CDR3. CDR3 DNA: TGTGCCAGTAGTTCCTACAGGGTAAGCACAGATACGCAGTATTTT. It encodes CASSSYRVSTDTQYF.

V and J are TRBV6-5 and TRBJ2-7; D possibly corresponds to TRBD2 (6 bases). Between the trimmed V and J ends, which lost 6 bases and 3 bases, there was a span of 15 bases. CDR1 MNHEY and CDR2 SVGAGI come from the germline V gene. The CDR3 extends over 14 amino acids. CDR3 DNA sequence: TGTGCCAGCAGACCCACTTGGGGACTCTACGAGCAGTACTTC. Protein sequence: CASRPTWGLYEQYF.

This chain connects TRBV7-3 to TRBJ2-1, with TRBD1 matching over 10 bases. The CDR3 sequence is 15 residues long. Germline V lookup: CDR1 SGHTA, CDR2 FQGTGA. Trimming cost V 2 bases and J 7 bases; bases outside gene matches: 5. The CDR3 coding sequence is TGTGCCAGCAGCTTAGGGACAGGGGAAAGAAATGAGCAGTTCTTC. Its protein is CASSLGTGERNEQFF.

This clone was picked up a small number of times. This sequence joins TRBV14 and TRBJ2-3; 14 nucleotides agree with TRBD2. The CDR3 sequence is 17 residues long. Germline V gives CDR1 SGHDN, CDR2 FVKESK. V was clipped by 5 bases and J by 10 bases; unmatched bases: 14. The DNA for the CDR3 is TGTGCCAGCAGCTCGAGCCCCGGGACTAGCGGGAGTTGGGCGCAGTATTTT. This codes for CASSSSPGTSGSWAQYF.

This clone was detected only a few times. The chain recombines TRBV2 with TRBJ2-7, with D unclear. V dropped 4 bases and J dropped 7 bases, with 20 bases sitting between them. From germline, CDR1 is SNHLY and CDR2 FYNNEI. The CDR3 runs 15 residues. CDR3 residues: CASSGNLHPPREQYF. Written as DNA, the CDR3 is TGTGCCAGCAGTGGAAATCTTCACCCCCCGCGGGAGCAGTACTTC.

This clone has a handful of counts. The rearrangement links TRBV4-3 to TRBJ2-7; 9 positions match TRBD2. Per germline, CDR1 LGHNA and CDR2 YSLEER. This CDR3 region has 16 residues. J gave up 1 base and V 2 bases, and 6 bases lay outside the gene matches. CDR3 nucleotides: TGCGCCAGCAGCCAATATCTAGCGGGGAATTCCTACGAGCAGTACTTC. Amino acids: CASSQYLAGNSYEQYF.

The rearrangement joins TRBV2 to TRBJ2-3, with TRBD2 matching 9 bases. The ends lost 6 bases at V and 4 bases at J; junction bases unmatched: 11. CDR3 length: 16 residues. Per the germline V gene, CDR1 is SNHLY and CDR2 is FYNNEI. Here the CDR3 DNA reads TGTGCCAGCAGATTCGGACTAGCGAGGTTCTCAGATACGCAGTATTTT. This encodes CASRFGLARFSDTQYF. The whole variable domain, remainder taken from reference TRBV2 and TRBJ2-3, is EPEVTQTPSHQVTQMGQEVILRCVPISNHLYFYWYRQILGQKVEFLVSFYNNEISEKSEIFDDQFSVERPDGSNFTLKIRSTKLEDSAMYFCASRFGLARFSDTQYFGPGTRLTVL.

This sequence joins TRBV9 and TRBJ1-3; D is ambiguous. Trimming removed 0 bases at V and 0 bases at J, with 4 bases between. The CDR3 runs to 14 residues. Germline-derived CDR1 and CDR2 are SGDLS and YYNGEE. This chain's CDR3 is CASSVGSSGNTIYF. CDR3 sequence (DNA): TGTGCCAGCAGCGTAGGCAGCTCTGGAAACACCATATATTTT.

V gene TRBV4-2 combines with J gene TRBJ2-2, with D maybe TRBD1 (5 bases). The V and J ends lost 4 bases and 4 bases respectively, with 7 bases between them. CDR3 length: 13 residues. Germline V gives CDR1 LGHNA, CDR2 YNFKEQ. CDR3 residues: CASSRQGTGELFF. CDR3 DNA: TGTGCCAGCAGCCGCCAGGGCACCGGGGAGCTGTTTTTT.

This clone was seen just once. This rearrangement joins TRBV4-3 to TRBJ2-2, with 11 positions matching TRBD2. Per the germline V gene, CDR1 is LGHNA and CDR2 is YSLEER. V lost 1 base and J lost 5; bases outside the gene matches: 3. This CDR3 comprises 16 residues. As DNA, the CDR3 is TGCGCCAGCAGCCAAGGGCTAGCGGGGGGAACCGGGGAGCTGTTTTTT. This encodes CASSQGLAGGTGELFF.

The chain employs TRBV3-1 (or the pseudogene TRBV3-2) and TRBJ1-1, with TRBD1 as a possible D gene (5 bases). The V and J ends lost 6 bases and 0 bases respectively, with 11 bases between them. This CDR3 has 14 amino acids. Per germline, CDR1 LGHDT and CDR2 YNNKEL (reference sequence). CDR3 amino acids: CASSLGLMNTEAFF. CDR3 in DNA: TGTGCCAGCAGTCTGGGGCTGATGAACACTGAAGCTTTCTTT.

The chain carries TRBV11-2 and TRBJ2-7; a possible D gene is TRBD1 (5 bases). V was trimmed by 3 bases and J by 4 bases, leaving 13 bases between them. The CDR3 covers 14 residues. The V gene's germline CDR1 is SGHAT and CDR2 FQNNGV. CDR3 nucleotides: TGTGCCAGCAGCTTGGGATCAGGGATTTACGAGCAGTACTTC. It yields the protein CASSLGSGIYEQYF.

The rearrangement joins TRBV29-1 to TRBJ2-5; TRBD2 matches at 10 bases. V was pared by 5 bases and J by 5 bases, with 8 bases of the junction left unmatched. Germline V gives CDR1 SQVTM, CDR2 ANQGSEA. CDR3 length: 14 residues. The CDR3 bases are TGCAGCGTTAGGCTAGCGGGAGTGGGGGAGACCCAGTACTTC. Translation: CSVRLAGVGETQYF. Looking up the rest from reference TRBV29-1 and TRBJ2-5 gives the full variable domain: SAVISQKPSRDICQRGTSLTIQCQVDSQVTMMFWYRQQPGQSLTLIATANQGSEATYESGFVIDKFPISRPNLTFSTLTVSNMSPEDSSIYLCSVRLAGVGETQYFGPGTRLLVL.

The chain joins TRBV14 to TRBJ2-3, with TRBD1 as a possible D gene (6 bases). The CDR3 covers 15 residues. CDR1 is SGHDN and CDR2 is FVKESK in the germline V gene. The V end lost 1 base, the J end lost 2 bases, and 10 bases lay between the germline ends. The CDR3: CASSQATGSTDTQYF. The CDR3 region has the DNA TGTGCCAGCAGCCAAGCTACAGGGTCCACAGATACGCAGTATTTT.